Listed below are T cell receptor beta chains from one sample, sequenced in a study of T cells after yellow fever vaccination. In TCRdb, the 5' RACE reads were re-called with MiXCR into one record per CDR3 protein. The data hold some 340,000 distinct CDR3 sequences, with about 10% observed a single time. The sample was CD4+ T cells sorted from PBMCs, taken 45 days after the yellow fever booster vaccination. Every receptor here comes from a man younger than 35 who received the YFV17D yellow fever vaccine. Each CDR3 is given with its conserved first and last residue.

CDR3aa	v_gene
CASSYYTTDTQYF	TRBV9
CASSPPGIGVLHF	TRBV18
CASSFRDGGNEQFF	TRBV12-3/TRBV12-4
CASSFDNYEQYF	TRBV5-1
CASSSSDSANEKLFF	TRBV5-1
CSARRAGIGRYGYTF	TRBV20-1
CASSPQVRTQYF	TRBV3-1
CASSEERTVYNEQFF	TRBV25-1
CATGGSQETQYF	TRBV11-1
CASSSAGSDTQYF	TRBV6-5
CASSLVGISETQYF	TRBV5-1
CASSRYGQGSTGELFF	TRBV6-2/TRBV6-3
CASSLAGEGYTF	TRBV12-3/TRBV12-4
CASGEHGAFF	TRBV7-9
CATIPNRAYGYTF	TRBV6-2/TRBV6-3
CATSDSGGTEAFF	TRBV24-1
CASSYRTAQNTEAFF	TRBV6-2/TRBV6-3
CASSTGTGINYGYTF	TRBV12-3/TRBV12-4
CASSQGPGNTEAFF	TRBV3-1
CASRMDRDTQYF	TRBV5-1
CASSLGTPQGAWELFF	TRBV5-1
CASSPTLAGSDTQYF	TRBV4-3
CASSLAGTGRPPLHF	TRBV5-1
CASTRTDTQYF	TRBV13
CASSLRAPETQYF	TRBV7-2
CSANGASGVVDNEQFF	TRBV20-1
CASSIVYGDTEAFF	TRBV19
CASSSSWTVSYEQYF	TRBV7-2
CSAETAGTGDQPQHF	TRBV20-1
CSASLGTGLMAFF	TRBV20-1
CASSAGTGPFF	TRBV18
CASSLWQGTDTQYF	TRBV12-3/TRBV12-4
CTYAEGAGGANVLTF	TRBV20-1
CASSHKQETQYF	TRBV6-5
CASSRPAVAGPTSGAPDTQYF	TRBV7-2
CASSPGLGQVETQYF	TRBV7-9
CASTPTDSSGNTIYF	TRBV25-1
CASSVAGAGSYNEQFF	TRBV9
CASRGVRGPGGQPQHF	TRBV2
CASSLEEGRNEQYF	TRBV5-5
CASSYSRTRPDTQYF	TRBV6-5
CASQGTGFYQPQHF	TRBV7-9
CASSPDHQETQYF	TRBV7-7
CASSPTGRGTEAFF	TRBV7-3
CATSTGGEGLSEQYF	TRBV15
CAWSDGAGYSNQPQHF	TRBV30
CASRETSGVNEQFF	TRBV5-1
CASSLFNNGDPGNTIYF	TRBV5-1
CASTAGGNTIYF	TRBV6-5
CASSQVTSGTTDTQYF	TRBV3-1